This T cell receptor (beta chain) appears in the sequencing data of a study of cytomegalovirus exposure and HLA in healthy donors. Whole-study results and caveats: Clusters of TCRs from the first cohort tended to co-occur in the roughly 120 validation repertoires (as a later analysis found). It was reportedly the case that the classifier diagnosed cytomegalovirus status with high specificity and sensitivity. Rare TCR sequences predominated, though certain public TCRs were found in many donors.

The CDR3 has 18 residues. Per the germline V gene, CDR1 is SNHLY and CDR2 is FYNNEI. V shed 4 bases and J 4 bases; nucleotides not matched to a gene: 17. Generated by immunoSEQ multiplex PCR, the TCRdb table keeps only in-frame clones and is missing some. The table lists approximately 210,000 clones, about 90% of them singletons, with about 2.9% in the top ten. Remarks on this clone: The antigen remains unidentified.

The genes are TRBV2 and TRBJ2-5; TRBD2 matches at 8 bases. Specimen: PBMCs. This clonotype was obtained from a woman between 18 and 29 years old in good health and CMV-seronegative. This CDR3 is CASSATVLTSERGETQYF. The CDR3 DNA follows: TGTGCCAGCAGTGCCACGGTTCTGACTAGCGAGAGGGGAGAGACCCAGTACTTC.